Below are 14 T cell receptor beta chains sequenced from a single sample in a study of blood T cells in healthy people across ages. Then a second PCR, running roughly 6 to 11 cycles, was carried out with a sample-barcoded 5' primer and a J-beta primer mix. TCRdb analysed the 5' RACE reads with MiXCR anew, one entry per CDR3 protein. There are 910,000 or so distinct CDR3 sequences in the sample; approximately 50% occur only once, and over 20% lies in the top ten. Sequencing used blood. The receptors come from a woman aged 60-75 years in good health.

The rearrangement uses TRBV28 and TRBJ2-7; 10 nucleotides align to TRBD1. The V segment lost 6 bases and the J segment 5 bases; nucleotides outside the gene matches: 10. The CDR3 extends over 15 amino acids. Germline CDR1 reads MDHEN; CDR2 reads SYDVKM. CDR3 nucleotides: TGTGCCAGCAGCTCTTTAGTCGGGACAGGGGACGAGCAGTACTTC. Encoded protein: CASSSLVGTGDEQYF.

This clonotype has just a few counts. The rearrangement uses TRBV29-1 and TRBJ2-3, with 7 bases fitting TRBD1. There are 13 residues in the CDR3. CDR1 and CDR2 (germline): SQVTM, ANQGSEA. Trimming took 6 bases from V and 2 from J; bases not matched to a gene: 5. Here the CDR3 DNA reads TGCAGCGTCCTCGACAGGGCCACAGATACGCAGTATTTT. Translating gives CSVLDRATDTQYF.

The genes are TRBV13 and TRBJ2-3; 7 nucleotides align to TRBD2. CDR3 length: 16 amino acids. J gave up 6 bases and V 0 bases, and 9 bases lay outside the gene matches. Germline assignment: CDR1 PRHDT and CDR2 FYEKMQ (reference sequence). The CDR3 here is CASSLGLARTTDTQYF. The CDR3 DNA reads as TGTGCCAGCAGCTTAGGACTAGCGCGGACGACGGATACGCAGTATTTT.

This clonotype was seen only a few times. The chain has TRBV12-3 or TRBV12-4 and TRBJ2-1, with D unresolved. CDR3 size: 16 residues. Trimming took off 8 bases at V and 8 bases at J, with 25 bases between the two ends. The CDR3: CASVNLGHPSGDEQFF. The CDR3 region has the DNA TGTGCCAGCGTGAACCTAGGCCACCCGAGTGGGGATGAGCAGTTCTTC.

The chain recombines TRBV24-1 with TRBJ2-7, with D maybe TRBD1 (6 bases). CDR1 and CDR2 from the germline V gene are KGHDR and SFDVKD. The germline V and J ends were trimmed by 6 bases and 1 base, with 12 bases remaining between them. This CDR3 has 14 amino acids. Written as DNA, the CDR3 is TGTGCCACCAGTCCCCAGGGGCCTTCCTACGAGCAGTACTTC. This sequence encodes CATSPQGPSYEQYF.

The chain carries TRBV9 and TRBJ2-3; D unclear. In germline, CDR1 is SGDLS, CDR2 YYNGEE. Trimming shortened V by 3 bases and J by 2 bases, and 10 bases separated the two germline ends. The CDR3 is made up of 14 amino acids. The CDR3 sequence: CASSARRNTDTQYF. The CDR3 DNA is TGTGCCAGCAGCGCCCGACGAAACACAGATACGCAGTATTTT.

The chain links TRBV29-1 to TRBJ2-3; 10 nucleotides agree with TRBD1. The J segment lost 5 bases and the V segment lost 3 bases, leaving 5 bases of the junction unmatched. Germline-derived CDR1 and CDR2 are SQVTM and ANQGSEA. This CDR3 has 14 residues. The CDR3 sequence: CSVDSRTGGDTQYF. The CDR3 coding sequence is TGCAGCGTTGACTCGCGGACAGGGGGAGATACGCAGTATTTT.

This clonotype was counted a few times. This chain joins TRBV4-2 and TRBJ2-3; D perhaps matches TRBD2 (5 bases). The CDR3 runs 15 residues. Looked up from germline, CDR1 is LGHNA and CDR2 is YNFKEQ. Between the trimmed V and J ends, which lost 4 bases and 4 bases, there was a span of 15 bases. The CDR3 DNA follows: TGTGCCAGCAGCCGGCCCCTAGCCGGGCCAGATACGCAGTATTTT. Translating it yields CASSRPLAGPDTQYF.

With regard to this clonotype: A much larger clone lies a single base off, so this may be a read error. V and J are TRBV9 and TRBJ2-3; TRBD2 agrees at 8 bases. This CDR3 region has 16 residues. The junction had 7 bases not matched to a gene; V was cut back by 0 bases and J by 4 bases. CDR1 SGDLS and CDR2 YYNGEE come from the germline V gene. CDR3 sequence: CASSVGAGGIADTQYF. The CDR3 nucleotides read TGTGCCAGCAGCGTAGGTGCGGGAGGTATCGCAGATACGCAGTATTTT.

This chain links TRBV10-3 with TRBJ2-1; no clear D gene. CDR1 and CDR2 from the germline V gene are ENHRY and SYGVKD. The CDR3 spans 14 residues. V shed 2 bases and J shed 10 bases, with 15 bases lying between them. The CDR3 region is CAISERIENYEQFF. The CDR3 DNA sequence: TGTGCCATCAGTGAGAGGATAGAGAACTACGAGCAGTTCTTC.

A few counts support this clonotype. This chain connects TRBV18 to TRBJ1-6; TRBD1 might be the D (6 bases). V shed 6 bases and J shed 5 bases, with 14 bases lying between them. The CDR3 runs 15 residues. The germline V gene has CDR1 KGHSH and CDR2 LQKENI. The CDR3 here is CASSPAAGDNSPLHF. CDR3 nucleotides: TGTGCCAGCTCCCCCGCGGCAGGGGATAATTCACCCCTCCACTTT.

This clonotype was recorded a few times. DNA for the CDR3: TGTGCCAGCTCACAAGAGGGCGGTTGGGCCCTGTTTTTT. Amino acid sequence: CASSQEGGWALFF. The chain carries TRBV18 and TRBJ1-4; no definite D call. Trimming shortened V by 4 bases and J by 14 bases, and 17 bases separated the two germline ends. CDR3 length: 13 amino acids. Per the germline V gene, CDR1 is KGHSH and CDR2 is LQKENI.

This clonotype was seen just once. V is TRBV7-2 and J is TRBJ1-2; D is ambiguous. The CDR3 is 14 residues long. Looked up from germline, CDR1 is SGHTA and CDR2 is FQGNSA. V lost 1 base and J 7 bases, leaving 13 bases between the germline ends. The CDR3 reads CASSLEVGSGGYTF. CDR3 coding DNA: TGTGCCAGCAGCTTAGAAGTGGGGTCTGGTGGCTACACCTTC. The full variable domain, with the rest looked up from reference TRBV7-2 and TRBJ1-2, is GAGVSQSPSNKVTEKGKDVELRCDPISGHTALYWYRQSLGQGLEFLIYFQGNSAPDKSGLPSDRFSAERTGGSVSTLTIQRTQQEDSAVYLCASSLEVGSGGYTFGSGTRLTVV.

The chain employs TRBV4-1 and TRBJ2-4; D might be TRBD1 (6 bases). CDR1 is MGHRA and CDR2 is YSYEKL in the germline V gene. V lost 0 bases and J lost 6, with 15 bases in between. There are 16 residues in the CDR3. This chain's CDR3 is CASSQDMDRWTNIQYF. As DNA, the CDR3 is TGCGCCAGCAGCCAAGATATGGACAGATGGACAAACATTCAGTACTTC.